The 28 T cell receptor beta chains below come from one sample, sequenced in a study of blood T cell repertoires in COVID-19. Libraries were prepared by immunoSEQ multiplex PCR; TCRdb keeps only in-frame clonotypes and omits some of them. The repertoire holds about 49,000 clones, with less than 90% as singletons. Sequencing input: peripheral blood. Receptor source: a man aged 45-60 years with acute or convalescent COVID-19.

The V gene is TRBV10-2, the J gene TRBJ2-7, with D tentatively TRBD2 (5 bases). The V and J ends lost 2 bases and 2 bases respectively, with 10 bases between them. Germline V gene data show CDR1 as WSHSY and CDR2 as SAAADI. The CDR3 is 14 amino acids. The DNA of the CDR3 is TGCGCCAGCAGTGAGGGACTTCCCCCCTACGAGCAGTACTTC. This codes for CASSEGLPPYEQYF.

The chain recombines TRBV29-1 with TRBJ1-1; TRBD1 might be the D (5 bases). The CDR3 is 13 residues long. CDR1 is SQVTM and CDR2 is ANQGSEA in the germline V gene. The V end was cut by 4 bases, the J end by 1 base, with 10 bases between. The CDR3 DNA sequence: TGCAGCGTTGCTTGGGGGGGGAACACTGAAGCTTTCTTT. It yields the protein CSVAWGGNTEAFF.

The V and J genes are TRBV5-8 and TRBJ1-2; D is ambiguous. The CDR3 spans 12 residues. The V end lost 7 bases, the J end lost 5 bases, and 12 bases lay between the germline ends. Germline assignment: CDR1 SGHTS and CDR2 YDEGEE. The CDR3 here is CASGERRYGYTF. Here the CDR3 DNA reads TGTGCCAGCGGCGAGCGGCGATATGGCTACACCTTC.

The chain has TRBV14 and TRBJ1-2; unclear D gene. Deletions cut 1 base from V and 7 bases from J, with 7 bases between. Germline V gene lookup returns CDR1 SGHDN and CDR2 FVKESK. The CDR3 consists of 12 residues. The CDR3 DNA is TGTGCCAGCAGCCAAGGTGGCAGTGGCTACACCTTC. This translates into CASSQGGSGYTF.

The rearrangement joins TRBV6-5 to TRBJ2-1; the match to TRBD2 covers 9 bases. Germline V CDR1 and CDR2: MNHEY, SVGAGI. This CDR3 is 15 amino acids long. With 8 bases clipped from V and 6 bases from J, the junction kept 11 bases outside the gene matches. The CDR3 coding sequence is TGTGCCAGCCCAAGTGGGGGACTAGCAGCCAATGAGCAGTTCTTC. Translating it yields CASPSGGLAANEQFF.

This chain links TRBV28 with TRBJ1-5, with D perhaps matching TRBD1 (6 bases). This CDR3 has 13 amino acids. Germline V lookup: CDR1 MDHEN, CDR2 SYDVKM. V lost 4 bases to trimming and J lost 9 bases, with 13 bases between them. The CDR3 loop reads CASSSRDIRPQHF. CDR3 nucleotide sequence: TGTGCCAGCAGTTCCCGGGACATTAGGCCCCAGCATTTT.

V and J are TRBV24-1 and TRBJ2-1; D remains unclear. This CDR3 contains 11 residues. Germline V gives CDR1 KGHDR, CDR2 SFDVKD. V lost 10 bases to trimming and J lost 6 bases, with 9 bases between them. CDR3 protein: CATGRSNEQFF. The DNA of the CDR3 is TGTGCCACAGGCCGGAGCAATGAGCAGTTCTTC.

The rearrangement joins TRBV27 to TRBJ2-7, with TRBD2 identical over 13 bases. The junction had 5 bases not matched to a gene; V was cut back by 6 bases and J by 3 bases. There are 15 residues in the CDR3. Germline values: CDR1 MNHEY, CDR2 SMNVEV (reference sequence). The CDR3: CASSSGLAGDYEQYF. CDR3 coding DNA: TGTGCCAGCAGCTCCGGACTAGCGGGAGACTACGAGCAGTACTTC.

A note on this clone: At one end the junction does not follow the germline gene, possibly because of a read error. J is TRBJ2-3 and V is TRBV30, with D possibly TRBD1 on 5 matching bases. Germline V gene sequence: CDR1 GTSNPN, CDR2 SVGIG (reference sequence). The CDR3 consists of 11 residues. CDR3 residues: CAWRRQTSDQF. The DNA for the CDR3 is TGTGCCTGGAGAAGACAGACCTCTGACCAATTT.

The chain links TRBV11-3 to TRBJ2-1, with TRBD1 as a possible D gene (6 bases). V was clipped by 6 bases and J by 5 bases, with 20 bases between them. Germline V gene lookup returns CDR1 SGHNT and CDR2 YENEEA. The CDR3 totals 16 residues. Here the CDR3 reads CASSSPHRDTNNEQFF. The CDR3 region has the DNA TGTGCCAGCAGTTCGCCTCACCGGGACACCAACAATGAGCAGTTCTTC.

The chain employs TRBV11-3 and TRBJ2-1, with TRBD2 matching 10 bases. The CDR3 is made up of 16 amino acids. After removal of 4 bases from V and 9 bases from J, the junction contained 12 bases not matched to a gene. Germline CDR1 SGHNT, CDR2 YENEEA. CDR3 nucleotide sequence: TGTGCCAGCAGCTCCTCGAATAGCGGGGGGACTAGTGAGCAGTTCTTC. Translation: CASSSSNSGGTSEQFF.

Only one count was recorded for this clone. The chain recombines TRBV6-6 with TRBJ1-2; D call uncertain. Germline CDR1 is MNHNY and CDR2 is SVGAGI (reference sequence). This CDR3 contains 15 residues. Trimming stripped 5 bases from V and 8 bases from J, with 21 bases between. In DNA, the CDR3 is TGTGCCAGCAGTCCCCCCCCGGGTCCTTCTCGCGGCTACACCTTC. Protein sequence: CASSPPPGPSRGYTF.

The J gene is TRBJ2-2, the V gene TRBV6-4; 11 nucleotides line up with TRBD1. CDR1 and CDR2 from the germline V gene are MRHNA and SNTAGT. Unmatched junction bases numbered 5, after V lost 9 bases and J lost 5 bases. This CDR3 region has 14 residues. CDR3 sequence: CASRTGGSTGELFF. CDR3 nucleotides: TGTGCCAGTCGGACAGGGGGCTCGACCGGGGAGCTGTTTTTT.

The CDR3 DNA reads as TGTGCCAGTAGTACTCCTGGCATACCCGGGGAGCTGTTTTTT. It specifies CASSTPGIPGELFF. The genes are TRBV19 and TRBJ2-2; D remains ambiguous. The CDR3 consists of 14 residues. Germline values: CDR1 LNHDA, CDR2 SQIVND (reference sequence). Trimming shortened V by 4 bases and J by 6 bases, and 12 bases separated the two germline ends.

The sample holds a few counts of this clone. The chain joins TRBV29-1 to TRBJ1-1; the D is unclear. This CDR3 comprises 12 residues. The germline V and J ends were trimmed by 3 bases and 5 bases, with 10 bases remaining between them. Germline V CDR1 and CDR2: SQVTM, ANQGSEA. The CDR3 coding sequence is TGCAGCGTTGAGGTTTCGAGTACTGAAGCTTTCTTT. Translating gives CSVEVSSTEAFF.

The rearrangement uses TRBV18 and TRBJ2-7; 9 nucleotides match TRBD2. Germline V CDR1 and CDR2: KGHSH, LQKENI. The CDR3 contains 18 residues. V trimming: 2 bases; J trimming: 3 bases; junction bases outside the gene matches: 14. CDR3 residues: CASSPYPSSAGGGYEQYF. CDR3 DNA sequence: TGTGCCAGCTCACCATATCCCTCGTCAGCGGGAGGTGGCTACGAGCAGTACTTC.

V is TRBV9 and J is TRBJ1-3, with D possibly being TRBD1 (6 bases). Between the trimmed V and J ends, which lost 3 bases and 0 bases, there was a span of 13 bases. CDR1 SGDLS and CDR2 YYNGEE come from the germline V gene. The CDR3 length is 16 residues. For the CDR3, the DNA is TGTGCCAGCAGCGCCCTAGGACAGACCTCTGGAAACACCATATATTTT. Translation gives CASSALGQTSGNTIYF.

The gene calls are TRBV28 and TRBJ2-1; 11 bases align to TRBD2. Germline lookup yields CDR1 MDHEN and CDR2 SYDVKM. With 4 bases clipped from V and 5 bases from J, the junction kept 7 bases outside the gene matches. The CDR3 is made up of 16 amino acids. This CDR3 reads CASSSPGLADHNEQFF. The CDR3 DNA is TGTGCCAGCAGTTCACCGGGACTAGCGGATCACAATGAGCAGTTCTTC.

V usage is TRBV20-1 and J usage is TRBJ1-2, with TRBD1 as a possible D gene (6 bases). Germline V CDR1 and CDR2: DFQATT, SNEGSKA (reference sequence). The length of the CDR3 is 13 residues. Trimming pared 3 bases from V and 2 bases from J, leaving 10 bases between. As DNA, the CDR3 is TGCAGTGCTAGTGGCAGGGGAAACTATGGCTACACCTTC. Amino acids: CSASGRGNYGYTF.

The chain couples TRBV4-2 to TRBJ1-2; D is unresolved. In germline, CDR1 is LGHNA, CDR2 YNFKEQ. The CDR3 consists of 15 residues. Trimming took off 1 base at V and 6 bases at J, with 15 bases between the two ends. The DNA of the CDR3 is TGTGCCAGCAGCCAAGGGTCGGCGGCAGAAGATGGCTACACCTTC. This sequence encodes CASSQGSAAEDGYTF.

Only a few counts were recorded for this clone. This sequence joins TRBV18 and TRBJ2-1; TRBD1 might be the D (7 bases). Trimming removed 6 bases from V and 3 bases from J, with 15 bases in between. Germline CDR1 and CDR2: KGHSH and LQKENI. This CDR3 contains 15 residues. The CDR3 coding sequence is TGTGCCAGCTCCTTTCTCAGGGGGGACTACAATGAGCAGTTCTTC. Translating gives CASSFLRGDYNEQFF.

J is TRBJ2-1 and V is TRBV29-1; a weak D match, TRBD2 (6 bases). The germline V gene has CDR1 SQVTM and CDR2 ANQGSEA. There are 16 residues in the CDR3. Trimming removed 4 bases from V and 9 bases from J, with 25 bases in between. The CDR3 loop reads CSVVAYFGGPSGEQFF. In DNA form, the CDR3 reads TGCAGCGTTGTAGCATATTTCGGAGGGCCGTCAGGTGAGCAGTTCTTC.

The gene calls are TRBV6-2 or TRBV6-3 and TRBJ2-7; D is unclear. Looked up from germline, CDR1 is MNHEY and CDR2 is SVGEGT. Trimming left V 4 bases short and J 2 bases short, with 9 bases between. The CDR3 totals 13 residues. CDR3 DNA: TGTGCCAGCAGTTCTCAGTATGCCTACGAGCAGTACTTC. It codes for CASSSQYAYEQYF.

The rearrangement joins TRBV6-1 to TRBJ1-2; D ambiguous. Germline-derived CDR1 and CDR2 are MNHNS and SASEGT. The CDR3 is made up of 13 amino acids. Trimming stripped 5 bases from V and 3 bases from J, with 10 bases between. CDR3 sequence reads: CASSLAAHYGYTF. The CDR3 nucleotides read TGTGCCAGCAGTCTTGCGGCCCACTATGGCTACACCTTC.

J is TRBJ2-1 and V is TRBV5-1; TRBD2 matches 9 bases. J gave up 2 bases and V 4 bases, and 4 bases lay outside the gene matches. Germline loops: CDR1 SGHRS, CDR2 YFSETQ. The CDR3 totals 15 residues. The CDR3 spells CASSRAGGPYNEQFF. In nucleotides, the CDR3 is TGCGCCAGCAGCCGGGCGGGAGGGCCCTACAATGAGCAGTTCTTC. Variable domain in full (rest from reference TRBV5-1 and TRBJ2-1): KAGVTQTPRYLIKTRGQQVTLSCSPISGHRSVSWYQQTPGQGLQFLFEYFSETQRNKGNFPGRFSGRQFSNSRSEMNVSTLELGDSALYLCASSRAGGPYNEQFFGPGTRLTVL.

V is TRBV30 and J is TRBJ2-7; D gene unclear. This CDR3 region has 11 residues. V was shortened by 0 bases and J by 4 bases, with 4 bases between the two germline ends. Per germline, CDR1 GTSNPN and CDR2 SVGIG (reference sequence). The CDR3 region is CAWSVQYEQYF. CDR3 nucleotide sequence: TGTGCCTGGAGTGTACAGTACGAGCAGTACTTC.

The chain combines TRBV28 with TRBJ1-2, with TRBD1 matching over 7 bases. The CDR3 is 13 amino acids. Germline V gene data show CDR1 as MDHEN and CDR2 as SYDVKM. The ends lost 8 bases at V and 4 bases at J; junction bases unmatched: 7. Here the CDR3 DNA reads TGTGCCAGCGGGACGACAGGGTTCTATGGCTACACCTTC. Protein: CASGTTGFYGYTF.

The gene calls are TRBV10-3 and TRBJ1-1; tentatively, D is TRBD1 (5 bases). Germline V gene lookup returns CDR1 ENHRY and CDR2 SYGVKD. The CDR3 covers 16 residues. V gave up 3 bases and J gave up 4 bases, with 18 bases separating them. The CDR3 bases are TGTGCCATCAGTGATGCGCGCAGGGAAGGTAGCACTGAAGCTTTCTTT. Translated: CAISDARREGSTEAFF.